This T cell receptor beta chain was captured in a study of OX40 agonist ivuxolimab in advanced cancers. Study context: Every 2 weeks, ivuxolimab was infused into the patients intravenously at between 0.01 and 10 mg/kg. Patients achieving partial responses numbered three: one hepatocellular carcinoma case and two cutaneous melanoma cases.

Repertoires were generated with immunoSEQ multiplex PCR, while TCRdb's copy carries only in-frame clones and drops some. The table lists roughly 48,000 clones, 79% of them singletons. Notes on this clone: One end of the junction does not line up with germline, which may come from a read error.

CDR3 length equals 14 residues. Looked up from germline, CDR1 is SGHTA and CDR2 is FQGTGA. This TCR came from an adult with an advanced solid tumor such as melanoma, head and neck, liver or kidney cancer. V is TRBV7-3 and J is TRBJ1-2; D unresolved. The specimen was CD4+ or CD8+ T cells sorted from blood, collected in a trial of the OX40 agonist ivuxolimab. CDR3 in amino acids: CASSLTYSRGGYTF. Here the CDR3 DNA reads TGTGCCAGCAGCCTAACTTATTCTCGGGGTGGCTACACCTTC.